This record concerns one TCR beta chain sequence. Its antigen is unknown. No per-base quality is available; no much larger clone lies one base away. The library was produced with the immunoSEQ multiplex PCR assay. A mixture of 60 forward primers for TCR Vbeta segments and 13 reverse primers for TCR Jbeta segments was used in the multiplex PCR. The CDR3 region of rearranged TCR beta genes was amplified from genomic DNA by a multiplex PCR assay. Amplified TCR beta libraries were sequenced as 87-base-pair reads on the Illumina HiSeq System. As for the original processing: In a later analysis, roughly 80 million unique TCR beta chains were counted across the approximately 640 repertoires, and around 10 million of these chains were shared by at least two donors. Raw reads were error-corrected and collapsed into unique sequences with a nearest-neighbor algorithm that merged closely related sequences to remove PCR and sequencing errors. CDR3 sequences were aligned to IMGT reference sequences to assign V, D and J gene segments. Each retained sequence needed at least a six-nucleotide match to both a V gene segment and a J gene segment. Rearrangements were called productive when the CDR3 lacked stop codons and stayed in frame with V and J; all others were non-productive. CDR3 was defined by IMGT convention, running from the second conserved V-encoded cysteine to the conserved J-encoded phenylalanine. The earlier analysis of about 610 of the donors excluded sequences that lacked an unambiguous match to a single V gene segment. In an earlier analysis of 587 of the donors, a V segment was called functional when productive rearrangements were above 56.7%, and segregating when the standard deviation between donors exceeded 5%. A statistical classification framework was built to diagnose cytomegalovirus status from the catalog of TCR beta chain sequences. V and J gene assignment, in a later analysis, came from comparing TCR nucleotide sequences with IMGT/GENE-DB human TR gene sequences. In a later analysis, CDR3 sequences and most-parsimonious VDJ recombination scenarios were assigned using the TCRdist pipeline. In a later analysis, each TCR beta chain was defined by its CDR3 amino acid sequence together with its V-gene family, and reads without a unique V-gene family were excluded. In a later analysis, approximately 640 highly shared, low-generation-probability nucleotide sequences were removed to address suspected cross-contamination and a sequencing artifact. For each public chain, a later analysis derived a clonal expansion index from normalized ranks of inferred template counts within each repertoire. A later analysis computed generation probabilities with a VDJ recombination model fitted to out-of-frame rearrangements, and checked the results against IGoR. A later analysis scored TCR-TCR, TCR-HLA and TCR-CMV co-occurrence with hypergeometric tests, applying a repertoire-size bias correction to TCR pairs. False discovery rates were estimated in a later analysis by permuting HLA or CMV assignments 20 times. A later analysis grouped co-occurring TCRs with DBSCAN, adding TCRdist sequence similarity when clustering within HLA-allele-positive subsets. Repertoires with fewer than 30,000 or more than 120,000 public chains were left out of co-occurrence clustering, as were a handful of repertoires with anomalous nucleotide sharing. What TCRdb holds here is the immuneACCESS table cut down to in-frame rearrangements. Part of the clones is not present; checked against another copy, under half of the missing clones reflect an unresolved V gene, and the others are unexplained. V, J and clone size are taken as reported in that table, and D and trimming were inferred from the DNA itself. The sample table contains 60,000 to 70,000 clones; only one count was recorded for approximately 68% of them. Jointly, the top ten make up about a tenth of the sample.

V trim: 5 bases; J trim: 7 bases; unmatched bases: 10. Reading the germline V gene gives CDR1 SGHTA and CDR2 FQGTGA. The CDR3 has 14 amino acids, counting the end cysteine and phenylalanine. The only DNA kept is the CDR3, 42 bases in frame from the first base. This record comes from a study of cytomegalovirus exposure and HLA in healthy donors (dated by TCRdb to the late 2010s). With respect to the entire study: According to an earlier analysis of 550 to 750 of the donors, about 179 million T cells yielded 117 million unique TCR beta sequences and around 300 Gb of sequence data. About 310 gigabases of sequencing data and some 85 million unique TCR sequences were included in an early release covering around 600 HLA-typed donors. Of the approximately 400 genotyped donors, about 84% fell in the genetic ancestry cluster associated with self-reported Caucasian donors. The study aimed to test whether signatures of past pathogen exposure could be identified by cataloging public T cell receptors. Using immunosequencing, the study profiled T cell repertoires from 666 subjects and related those repertoires to cytomegalovirus serostatus. Besides the first cohort of around 700 subjects, a separate validation cohort made up of over 100 different subjects was used. To predict cytomegalovirus infection status, the study brought together high-throughput TCR immunosequencing, statistical association of individual TCRs with disease status, and machine learning. A later analysis re-analyzed previously published TCR beta repertoires from 666 donors and added high-resolution HLA genotyping to study TCR occurrence patterns. In the later analysis, no new phenotypic data were used to find candidate immune exposures; instead, reliance was placed on TCR beta sequences and their occurrence across donors. In an earlier analysis of about 590 of the donors, high-throughput TCR beta sequencing was used to judge whether each TCR beta V gene segment behaved as functional or pseudogenic. Donor age, sex, ethnicity and CMV serostatus were collected together with the repertoire data. Genome-wide SNP genotypes for about 55% of the 666 donors were used in a later genetic analysis, which treated that subset as a discovery cohort. All discovery cohort repertoires had been generated using a single sequencing platform. HLA typing covered class I and class II loci at four-digit resolution. The number of donors typed differed by locus, with 629-630 for A, B, C, DRB1 and DQB1, roughly 520 for DQA1, 600 to 610 for DPA1, and approximately 470 for DPB1. Because of strong linkage in the cohort, five DR-DQ haplotypes were treated as single units for association and clustering. Among around 400 genotyped donors of the cohort, an average of approximately 230,000 unique TCR beta nucleotide sequences were sequenced per donor, around 20% of them non-productive. The study at large found these results: Cytomegalovirus status was reported to be diagnosed by the classifier with high specificity and sensitivity in both the original and validation cohorts. V-gene and J-gene trimming of TCR beta chains was associated with a missense DCLRE1C variant in a later genetic analysis, and the association was replicated in an independent cohort. Specific HLA alleles were associated with roughly 17,000 TCR beta sequences at a false discovery rate of 0.05 in a later analysis. A later analysis reported that several top co-occurrence clusters appeared linked to parvovirus B19, influenza, CMV and Epstein-Barr virus. When HLA alleles, especially DR and DQ, strongly co-occurred, attributing TCR associations to individual alleles was difficult. Some IMGT-functional V segments, including TRBV6-2 and TRBV6-3, could not be distinguished by the 87-base-pair reads and were therefore excluded. A further reported finding was that TCR beta sequences accurately predicted the HLA-A and HLA-B alleles for most subjects in the first cohort. The earlier analysis of some 560 of the donors excluded 15 to 20 rarely observed V segments, including chromosome 9 orphons, because counts were too low. Only TCR beta chains were sequenced in this cohort, and the absence of alpha or paired-chain data limited detectable features. In a later analysis, most CMV-associated TCR beta chains were found to appear HLA-restricted, with HLA associations seemingly driven largely by CMV exposure. In a later analysis, HLA-associated TCR beta chains showed more clonal expansion and lower generation probabilities than non-associated chains that were equally common. Because some donors lacked HLA typing at each locus, the association tests relied only on the typed subset. Correlated functional status among segregating V segments might be attributable to linkage disequilibrium, but an unknown experimental factor could not be ruled out. The authors suggested that the approach could potentially be generalized to other disease states and immunological phenotypes. The sequencing pipeline was judged likely to have produced a cluster of highly shared sequence variants as a technical artifact. The only immune exposure information available for the cohort was CMV serostatus. The presence/absence analyses assumed that sequencing depth was roughly uniform across donors, and that assumption may not be true. In an earlier analysis of fewer than 700 of the donors, most TCR beta V segments appeared in productive rearrangements about 87% or about 30% of the time, broadly matching IMGT annotations. In vitro tests confirmed that three of the cytomegalovirus-associated TCR beta chains recognize cytomegalovirus antigens. The study gave a list of under 200 TCR beta chains associated with cytomegalovirus. Most TCR sequences were seen in very few donors, while some public TCRs were found in many individuals. A later genetic analysis reported fewer N-insertions in productive TCRs among donors in an Asian-associated ancestry cluster than the roughly 700-donor mean. A later analysis found that TCR association rates varied across HLA loci, with DRB1 alleles showing the most associated TCRs and HLA-C alleles the fewest.

The cohort was made up of roughly 670 healthy bone marrow donors. At the time of sampling, all cohort members were nominally healthy, though unrecorded immune exposures were likely present. The donor tested CMV seronegative and was one of the 352 seronegative cohort members. Each donor provided a peripheral blood sample, and peripheral blood mononuclear cells were used for TCR beta sequencing. The Qiagen DNeasy Blood Extraction Kit was used to extract genomic DNA from the blood cell samples. Sequenced sample: PBMCs. Here the chain combines TRBV7-3 and TRBJ1-2; 7 of the junction bases match TRBD1. The sequence derives from a woman in her twenties or thirties in good health and CMV-seronegative. Here the CDR3 is given as CASSLEGAVFGYTF. The nucleotide sequence reads TGTGCCAGCAGCCTCGAGGGGGCCGTCTTTGGCTACACCTTC.